This TCR beta chain was recovered during a study of T cells in Graves' hyperthyroidism and ophthalmopathy. As for the study in general: Peripheral blood was taken when the disease was first diagnosed, before any treatment began.

Study-wide results and limits: Also found in blood were most expanded thyroid clonotypes above 0.001. Onset of ophthalmopathy came a median 6.5 months after the model predicted it.

RNA transcripts gave rise to amplified TCR beta CDR3 regions. Primed by the HTBI set, a first-round RT-PCR was run on the TCR CDR3. TCRdb reprocessed the multiplex PCR reads with MiXCR, giving one entry per CDR3 protein. This table has 700,000 or so distinct CDR3 sequences, more than 14% appearing once. Worth noting for this clonotype: Its antigen is currently unknown.

V was pared by 7 bases and J by 6 bases, with 17 bases between. The germline gives CDR1 LNHDA, CDR2 SQIVND (reference sequence). CDR3 length: 14 amino acids. Sample: blood. V usage is TRBV19 and J usage is TRBJ2-3, with a tentative D call TRBD1 (5 bases). The TCR comes from a woman in her forties or fifties with Graves' ophthalmopathy. The DNA for the CDR3 is TGTGCCAGTACTCAGGGTGTGCGTTCGGATACGCAGTATTTT. This gives the protein CASTQGVRSDTQYF.